This T cell receptor (beta chain) came from a study of T-cell reconstitution after alpha-beta-depleted transplantation in children. Study outcomes and limitations: Surviving recipient T cells and thymic progenitors underlay high day-60 TCRbeta diversity in some patients. Newly generated T cells supplied most T-cell counts and diversity one year post-transplant. Expanded clones from the graft, numbering several hundred, reportedly supplied alpha-beta T cells about two months after transplant.

TCRbeta library preparation incorporated unique molecular identifiers. MiXCR, applied by TCRdb to the PCR reads, yields one record per CDR3 protein. The repertoire holds under 450,000 distinct CDR3 sequences, under 20% seen once, with under 30% in the top ten. Germline CDR1 and CDR2: SGHRS and YFSETQ. Trimming left V 1 base short and J 6 bases short, with 14 bases between. This CDR3 region has 15 residues. As for this clonotype: Its specificity is unknown.

This sample comprised PBMCs, mostly from graft donor cells, obtained 360 days after TCRalphabeta/CD19-depleted stem cell transplant. The chain has TRBV5-1 and TRBJ2-1; no reliable D call. The clonotype was recovered from a boy under two years old who had a stem cell transplant for Wiskott-Aldrich syndrome, so the T cells may come from the graft donor. This CDR3 is CASSLRITLGNEQFF. CDR3 nucleotide sequence: TGCGCCAGCAGCTTGAGAATTACCTTGGGCAATGAGCAGTTCTTC.